This record covers a single T cell receptor (beta chain). The antigen is undetermined. Trimming took off 7 bases at V and 2 bases at J, with 12 bases between the two ends. The CDR3 consists of 14 residues. Germline-derived CDR1 and CDR2 are MNHEY and SVGAGI. This sample stems from a study of CD4 T cells in relation to SARS-CoV-2 and coronaviruses. Study-wide background: ViraFEST: approximately eleven-day antigen culture of PBMCs, then TCR beta CDR3 sequencing.

Assay used: immunoSEQ multiplex PCR; TCRdb lists only in-frame clones, some missing. The table includes about 34,000 clones, roughly 76% detected once. Naive and memory CD4+ T cells were separated from cryopreserved PBMCs. The TCR originated in an adult with COVID-19. The rearrangement joins TRBV6-5 to TRBJ1-3; possibly TRBD1 for D (6 bases). Sample: memory CD4+ T cells from PBMCs, cultured in vitro. DNA of the CDR3: TGTGCCAGCAAAGTACAGGGCCCTGGAAACACCATATATTTT. Translated: CASKVQGPGNTIYF.